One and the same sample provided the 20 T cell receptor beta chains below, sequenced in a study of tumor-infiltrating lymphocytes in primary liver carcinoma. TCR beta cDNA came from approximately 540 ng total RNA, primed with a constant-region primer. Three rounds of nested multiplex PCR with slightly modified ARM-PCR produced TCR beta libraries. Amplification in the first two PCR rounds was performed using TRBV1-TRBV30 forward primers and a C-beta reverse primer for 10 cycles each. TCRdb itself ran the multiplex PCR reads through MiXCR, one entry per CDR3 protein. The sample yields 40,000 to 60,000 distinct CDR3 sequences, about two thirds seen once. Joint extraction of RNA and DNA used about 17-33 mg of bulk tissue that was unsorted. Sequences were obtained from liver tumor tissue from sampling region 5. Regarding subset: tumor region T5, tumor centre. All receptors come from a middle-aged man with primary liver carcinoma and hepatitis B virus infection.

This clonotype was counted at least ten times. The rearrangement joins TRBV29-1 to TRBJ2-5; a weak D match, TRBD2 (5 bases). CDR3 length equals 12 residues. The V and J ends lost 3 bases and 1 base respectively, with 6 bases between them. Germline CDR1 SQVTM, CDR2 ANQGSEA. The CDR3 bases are TGCAGCGTTGACGGACTCCAAGAGACCCAGTACTTC. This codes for CSVDGLQETQYF.

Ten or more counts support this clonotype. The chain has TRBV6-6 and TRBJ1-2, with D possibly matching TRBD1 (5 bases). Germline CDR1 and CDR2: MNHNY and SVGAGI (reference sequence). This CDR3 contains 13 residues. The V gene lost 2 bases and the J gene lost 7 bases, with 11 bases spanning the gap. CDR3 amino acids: CASSYNTGAGYTF. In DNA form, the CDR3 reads TGTGCCAGCAGTTACAATACCGGGGCTGGCTACACCTTC.

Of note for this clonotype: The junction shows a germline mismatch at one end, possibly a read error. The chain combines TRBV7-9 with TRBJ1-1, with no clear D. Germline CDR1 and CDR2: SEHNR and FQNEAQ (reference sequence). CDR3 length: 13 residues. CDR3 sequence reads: CTSSFEQSGEAFF. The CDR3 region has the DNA TGTACCAGCAGCTTCGAACAGAGCGGTGAAGCTTTCTTT.

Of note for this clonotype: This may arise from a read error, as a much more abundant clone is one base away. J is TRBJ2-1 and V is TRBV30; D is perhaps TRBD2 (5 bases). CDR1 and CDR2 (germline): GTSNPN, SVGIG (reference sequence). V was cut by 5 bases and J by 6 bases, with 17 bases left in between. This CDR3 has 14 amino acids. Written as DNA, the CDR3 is TGTGCCTGGTGCCGAGGGTCTGAAGGCAATGAGCAGTTCTTC. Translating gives CAWCRGSEGNEQFF. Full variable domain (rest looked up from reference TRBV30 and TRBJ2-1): SQTIHQWPATLVQPVGSPLSLECTVEGTSNPNLYWYRQAAGRGLQLLFYSVGIGQISSEVPQNLSASRPQDRQFILSSKKLLLSDSGFYLCAWCRGSEGNEQFFGPGTRLTVL.

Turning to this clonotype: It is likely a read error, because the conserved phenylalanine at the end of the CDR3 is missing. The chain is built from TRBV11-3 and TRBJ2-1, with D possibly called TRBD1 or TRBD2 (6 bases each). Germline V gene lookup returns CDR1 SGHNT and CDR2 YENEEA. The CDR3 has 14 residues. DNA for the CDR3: TGTGCCGGCAGCGGAGGGCCAGGGGTCAATGAGCAGTTCTTA. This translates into CAGSGGPGVNEQFL.

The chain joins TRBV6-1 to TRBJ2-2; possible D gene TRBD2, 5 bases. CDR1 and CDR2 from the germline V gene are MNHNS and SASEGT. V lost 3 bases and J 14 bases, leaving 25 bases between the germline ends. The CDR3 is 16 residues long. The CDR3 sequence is CASSDFGLTRAVELFF. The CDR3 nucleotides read TGTGCCAGCAGTGACTTCGGACTCACGCGGGCCGTGGAACTGTTTTTT.

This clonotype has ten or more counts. CDR3 residues: CASSLQGHYEQYF. The CDR3 DNA reads as TGTGCCAGCAGTTTACAGGGCCACTACGAGCAGTACTTC. The chain is built from TRBV6-1 and TRBJ2-7; TRBD1 might be the D (6 bases). CDR3 size: 13 residues. CDR1 MNHNS and CDR2 SASEGT come from the germline V gene. V lost 5 bases and J 3 bases, leaving 11 bases between the germline ends.

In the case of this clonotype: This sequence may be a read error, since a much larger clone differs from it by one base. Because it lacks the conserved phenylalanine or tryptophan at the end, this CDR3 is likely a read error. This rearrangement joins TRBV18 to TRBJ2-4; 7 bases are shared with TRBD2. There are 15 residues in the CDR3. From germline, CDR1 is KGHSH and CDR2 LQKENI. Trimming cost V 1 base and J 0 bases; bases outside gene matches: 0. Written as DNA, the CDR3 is TGTGCCAGCTCACCACTAGCGGGAGCCAAAAACATTCAGTACTCC. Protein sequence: CASSPLAGAKNIQYS.

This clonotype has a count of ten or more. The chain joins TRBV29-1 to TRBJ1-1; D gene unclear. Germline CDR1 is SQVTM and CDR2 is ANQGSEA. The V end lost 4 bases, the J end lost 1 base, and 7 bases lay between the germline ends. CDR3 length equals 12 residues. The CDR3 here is CSVAAGNTEAFF. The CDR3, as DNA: TGCAGCGTTGCGGCAGGGAACACTGAAGCTTTCTTT.

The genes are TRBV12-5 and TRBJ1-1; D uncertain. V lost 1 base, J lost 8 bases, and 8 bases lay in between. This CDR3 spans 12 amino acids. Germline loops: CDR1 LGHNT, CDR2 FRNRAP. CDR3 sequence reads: CASGLGPDEAFF. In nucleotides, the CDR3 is TGTGCTAGTGGTTTGGGGCCGGACGAAGCTTTCTTT.

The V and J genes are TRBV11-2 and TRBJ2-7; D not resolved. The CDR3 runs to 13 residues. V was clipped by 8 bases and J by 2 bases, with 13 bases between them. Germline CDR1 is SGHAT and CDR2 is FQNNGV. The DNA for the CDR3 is TGTGCCAGCCCCAAAGGTGCGCCCTACGAGCAGTACTTC. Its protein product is CASPKGAPYEQYF.

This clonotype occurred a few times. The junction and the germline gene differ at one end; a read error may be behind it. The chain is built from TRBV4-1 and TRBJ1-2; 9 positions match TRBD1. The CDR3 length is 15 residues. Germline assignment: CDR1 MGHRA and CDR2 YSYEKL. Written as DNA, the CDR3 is TGCGCCAGCAGCACACGACAGGGGGTAAACTATGGCTACATCTTC. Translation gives CASSTRQGVNYGYIF.

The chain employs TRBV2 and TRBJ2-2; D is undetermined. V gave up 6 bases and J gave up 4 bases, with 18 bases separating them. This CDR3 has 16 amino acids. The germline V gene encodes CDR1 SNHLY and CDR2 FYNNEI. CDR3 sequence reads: CASSPDWAVSTGELFF. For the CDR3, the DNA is TGTGCCAGCAGCCCCGACTGGGCCGTATCCACCGGGGAGCTGTTTTTT.

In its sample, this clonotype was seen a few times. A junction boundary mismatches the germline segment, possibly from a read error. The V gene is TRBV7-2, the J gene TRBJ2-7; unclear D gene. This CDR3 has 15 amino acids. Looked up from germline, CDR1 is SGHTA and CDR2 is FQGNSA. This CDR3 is CASSLRTVGPYEQHF. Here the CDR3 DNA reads TGTGCCAGCAGCTTAAGAACGGTGGGTCCCTACGAGCAGCACTTC.

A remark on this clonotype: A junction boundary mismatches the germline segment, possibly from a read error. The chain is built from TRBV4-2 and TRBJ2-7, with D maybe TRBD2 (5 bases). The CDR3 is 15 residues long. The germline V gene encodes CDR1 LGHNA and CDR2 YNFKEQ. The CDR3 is CASSQDGLSSCEQYF. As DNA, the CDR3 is TGTGCCAGCAGCCAAGACGGACTGAGCTCCTGCGAGCAGTACTTC.

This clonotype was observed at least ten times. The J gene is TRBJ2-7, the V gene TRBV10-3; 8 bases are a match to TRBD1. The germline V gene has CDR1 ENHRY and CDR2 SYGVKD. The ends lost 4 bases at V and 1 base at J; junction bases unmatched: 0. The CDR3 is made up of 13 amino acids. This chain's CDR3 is CAISGQGSYEQYF. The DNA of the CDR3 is TGTGCCATCAGTGGACAGGGGTCCTACGAGCAGTACTTC.

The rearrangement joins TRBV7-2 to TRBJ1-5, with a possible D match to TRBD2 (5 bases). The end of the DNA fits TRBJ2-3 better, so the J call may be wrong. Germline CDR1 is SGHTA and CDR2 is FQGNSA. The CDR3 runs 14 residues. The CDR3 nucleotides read TGTGCCAGCAGCATTGACCGAGGGAATCAGCCCCAGTATTTT. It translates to CASSIDRGNQPQYF.

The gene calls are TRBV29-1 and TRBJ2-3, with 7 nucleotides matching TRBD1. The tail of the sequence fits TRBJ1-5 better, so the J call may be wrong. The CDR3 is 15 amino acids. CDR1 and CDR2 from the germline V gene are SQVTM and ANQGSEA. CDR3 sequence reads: CSVGPAGGHTDTQHF. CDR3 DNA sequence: TGCAGCGTTGGGCCCGCAGGGGGACACACAGATACGCAGCATTTT.

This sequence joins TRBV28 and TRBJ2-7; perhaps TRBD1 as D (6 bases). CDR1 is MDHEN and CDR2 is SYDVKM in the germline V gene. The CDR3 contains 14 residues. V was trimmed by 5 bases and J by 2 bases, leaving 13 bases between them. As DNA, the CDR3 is TGTGCCAGCAGTCCATGGACAGAAGCCTACGAGCAGTACTTC. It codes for CASSPWTEAYEQYF.

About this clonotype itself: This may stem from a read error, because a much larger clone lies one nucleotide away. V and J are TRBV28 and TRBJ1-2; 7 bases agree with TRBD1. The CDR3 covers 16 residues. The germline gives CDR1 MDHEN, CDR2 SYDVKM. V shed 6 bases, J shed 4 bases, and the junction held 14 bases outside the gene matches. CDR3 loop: CASRTDRVPATYGYTF. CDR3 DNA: TGTGCCAGCAGGACTGACAGGGTCCCAGCTACCTATGGCTACACCTTC.